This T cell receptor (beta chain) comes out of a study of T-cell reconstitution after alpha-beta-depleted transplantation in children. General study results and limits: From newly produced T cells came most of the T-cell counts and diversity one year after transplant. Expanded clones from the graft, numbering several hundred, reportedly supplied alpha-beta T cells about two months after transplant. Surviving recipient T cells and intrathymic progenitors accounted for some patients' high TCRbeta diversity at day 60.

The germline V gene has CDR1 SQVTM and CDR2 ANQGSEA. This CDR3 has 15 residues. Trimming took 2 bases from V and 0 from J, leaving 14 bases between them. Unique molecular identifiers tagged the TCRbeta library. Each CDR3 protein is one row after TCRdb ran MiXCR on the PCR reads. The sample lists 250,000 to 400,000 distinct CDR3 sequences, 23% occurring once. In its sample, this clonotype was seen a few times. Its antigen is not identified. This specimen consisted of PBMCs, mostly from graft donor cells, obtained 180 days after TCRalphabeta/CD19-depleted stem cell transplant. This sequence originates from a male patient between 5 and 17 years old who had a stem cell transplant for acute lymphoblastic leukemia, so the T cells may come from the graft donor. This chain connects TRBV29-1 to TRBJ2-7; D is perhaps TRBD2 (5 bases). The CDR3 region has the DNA TGCAGCGTTGAAAAAGACGAGCGGAGCTCCTACGAGCAGTACTTC. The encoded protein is CSVEKDERSSYEQYF.